What follows is one TCR beta chain and its context. Its antigen is currently unknown. Unique molecular identifier tags were affixed to discrete cDNA molecules. MiXCR, applied by TCRdb to the 5' RACE reads, yields one record per CDR3 protein. The sample has 45,000 to 55,000 distinct CDR3 sequences, 6.2% seen once. The data derive from a study of early T cells in non-severe SARS-CoV-2 infection. Study-level background: Chains were not paired, and sequencing was done on bulk RNA from unsorted whole blood.

General observations from the study: The VDJdb matching leaned toward anti-spike CD8 responses and overlooked private and CD4 specificities.

The CDR3 totals 15 residues. V gave up 3 bases and J gave up 1 base, with 9 bases separating them. The germline gives CDR1 LNHDA, CDR2 SQIVND (reference sequence). The receptor was derived from an adult who was a healthcare worker with PCR-confirmed SARS-CoV-2 infection or an uninfected control (not recorded which). The sample taken for sequencing was whole blood. The chain has TRBV19 and TRBJ2-2; D remains unclear. The CDR3 protein is CASSIPGRNTGELFF. CDR3 nucleotide sequence: TGTGCCAGTAGTATCCCCGGGCGGAACACCGGGGAGCTGTTTTTT.